This TCR beta chain was obtained from a study of blood T cell repertoires in COVID-19. Whole-study context: Nucleic acid was either cDNA or gDNA, and it came from T cells, B-cell-depleted T cells, or PBMCs.

Germline-derived CDR1 and CDR2 are SGHTA and FQGNSA. The CDR3 consists of 14 residues. V lost 5 bases, J lost 7 bases, and 4 bases stayed unmatched. In the authors' methods: Using reference gene primer amplification, nucleated cell counts were estimated. Sequencing used immunoSEQ multiplex PCR; TCRdb keeps in-frame clones, though not all of them. Clonal size and the V and J genes are those of that table, whereas D and trimming came from the DNA. Here the sample spans approximately 250,000 clones, about 85% being singletons. This chain connects TRBV7-2 to TRBJ2-2, with TRBD1 identical over 10 bases. Sample: peripheral blood. The TCR was taken from a man aged 40-49 years with acute or convalescent COVID-19. The CDR3 loop reads CASSGRTGGGELFF. Here the CDR3 DNA reads TGTGCCAGCAGCGGGCGGACAGGGGGCGGGGAGCTGTTTTTT.